This T cell receptor beta chain was sequenced for a study of OX40 agonist ivuxolimab in advanced cancers. Study details: Administration of intravenous ivuxolimab to patients occurred every 2 weeks at 0.01 to 10 mg/kg. Every patient in dose escalation had hepatocellular carcinoma, melanoma, renal cell or head and neck cancer.

Germline loops: CDR1 LNHNV, CDR2 YYDKDF (reference sequence). With 3 bases clipped from V and 6 bases from J, the junction kept 11 bases outside the gene matches. This CDR3 is built from 17 residues. The table came from immunoSEQ multiplex PCR; TCRdb's copy has only in-frame clones and leaves some out. This table holds more than 80,000 clones, approximately 84% found once. The V and J genes are TRBV15 and TRBJ2-2; 9 bases are shared with TRBD1. This clonotype was obtained from an adult with an advanced solid tumor such as melanoma, head and neck, liver or kidney cancer. The input for sequencing was CD4+ or CD8+ T cells sorted from blood, taken in a trial of the OX40 agonist ivuxolimab. CDR3 nucleotides: TGTGCCACCAGCAGGGGAGGTGGGACAGGGATCGCCGGGGAGCTGTTTTTT. Translation gives CATSRGGGTGIAGELFF.